This record concerns one T cell receptor beta chain sequence. Its target antigen remains unknown. There are no base qualities to consult, and no much larger clone falls within one base. This entry belongs to a study of blood T cell repertoires in COVID-19 (dated by TCRdb to the early 2020s). Background on the whole study: Samples from collaborators originated in the United States, Italy and Spain and spanned both the acute and convalescent phases of COVID-19. Samples came from the ongoing ImmuneRACE study (first 160 participants) plus 1,254 subjects from 6 global collaborators. The material from the prospective study consisted of cDNA or gDNA derived from T cells, B-cell-depleted T cells, or PBMCs. The repertoires were released in a freely available public database meant as a resource for research on the immune response to SARS-CoV-2. The dataset comprised deeply sampled blood TCRbeta repertoires from subjects exposed to, actively infected with, or recovered from COVID-19. Where available, HLA class I and class II types were taken from metadata supplied by the sample provider and were not determined by assay-based typing. Nearly every sample came with metadata listing a de-identified subject ID, COVID-19 status, age in years and sex.

Beyond this particular receptor, the publication reports: The quantity of clinical and demographic metadata differed by source and by participant and was supplied without curation.

TCRbeta CDR3 regions were amplified from genomic DNA by means of the immunoSEQ Assay, a bias-controlled multiplex PCR. Processing in the source paper ran as follows. Within the assay, amplification of reference gene primers was used to estimate how many nucleated cells each sample contained. Sequence reads were collapsed and filtered to measure the absolute abundance of every unique TCRbeta CDR3 rearrangement. For each sample, productive Simpson clonality was calculated as the square root of Simpson's diversity index across productive rearrangements. TCRdb holds this immuneACCESS table with in-frame rearrangements only. Some clones are missing; in checked studies, unresolved V genes explain under half, and the rest has no known cause. V and J calls and clone size are as listed in that table; D and trimming were resolved from the DNA. The sample includes more than 150,000 clones, with roughly nine tenths observed a single time. The top ten constitute roughly 15% of the sample.

Whole blood was collected in K2EDTA tubes by collaborating institutions according to the institutions' own protocols. Collaborator samples were shipped for TCRbeta analysis as frozen whole blood, isolated PBMCs, or DNA extracted from either sample type. The sample consisted of peripheral blood. The source is a middle-aged woman with acute or convalescent COVID-19.

The sequenced DNA: TGTGCCAGCAGCGCCGGGACTAGCGGCACAGATACGCAGTATTTT. Its protein reads: CASSAGTSGTDTQYF. The chain joins TRBV7-3 to TRBJ2-3, with TRBD2 identical over 10 junction bases. The germline V gene sets CDR1 to SGHTA and CDR2 to FQGTGA. Compared with germline, V lacks 5 bases and J lacks 1 base; bases without a gene match: 3. The CDR3, cysteine through phenylalanine, is 15 amino acids long. Only CDR3 DNA is held: 45 bases, read in frame from base 1.